This paragraph reports one T cell receptor beta chain. Authors' processing steps: Scientists estimated how many nucleated cells there were by amplifying reference gene primers. The method was immunoSEQ multiplex PCR; TCRdb's version includes in-frame clones alone and lacks a portion of them. That table gives V, J and clone size, and the DNA gave D and trimming. The data show approximately 180,000 clones, more than 75% seen once. The CDR3 runs to 15 residues. Trimming cost V 6 bases and J 3 bases, with 13 bases left between them. CDR1 and CDR2 (germline): KGHDR, SFDVKD. This sample was taken from a study of blood T cell repertoires in COVID-19. Overall study context: Researchers got acute and convalescent COVID-19 samples from the United States, Italy and Spain. T cells, B-cell-depleted T cells, or PBMCs supplied cDNA or gDNA.

The receptor comes from a man aged 35 to 55 with active or convalescent COVID-19. Sequencing input: peripheral blood. The chain uses TRBV24-1 and TRBJ2-2, with a weak D call TRBD1 (6 bases). CDR3 coding DNA: TGTGCCACCAGTAGTGGACAGAAAGACACCGGGGAGCTGTTTTTT. The encoded protein is CATSSGQKDTGELFF.